Sequencing of this T cell receptor beta chain was carried out in a study of T cell responses to AZD1222 COVID-19 vaccine (dated by TCRdb to the early 2020s). Background on the whole study: A total of approximately 240 trial participants underwent TCR sequencing, of whom some 210 received two doses of AZD1222 and some 26 received two doses of the MenACWY control vaccine. Trial participants were enrolled by age into subgroups of 18-55, 56-69 and 70-plus years, and about 150, 27 and 61 TCR-sequenced participants, respectively, were included in these subgroups. The study at large found these results: Participants were mostly white British, with more females than males. The authors suggested clonal diversity may have been underestimated. Epitopes outside the regions mutated in the B.1.351 and B.1.1.7 variants were reportedly recognized by nearly half of the unique spike-specific TCRs. Because no day 14 peak-response samples were available, repertoires were characterized only after the peak T cell response. In the small 56-69-year group, the increase in depth fell short of significance, most likely because of low power. A significant rise in spike-specific TCR breadth and depth was observed after two AZD1222 doses relative to day 0 and relative to MenACWY recipients. Conclusions about previously exposed vaccinees are limited because only five to seven AZD1222 recipients were SARS-CoV-2 seropositive at baseline. The whole spike protein was spanned by vaccine-associated CD4 TCRs, and dominant responses were seen in regions 160-218 and 743-854.

The CDR3 regions of human TCRbeta chains were analyzed by immunosequencing. In the paper's pipeline: TCRs in the repertoires were matched against a reference library of SARS-CoV-2-specific TCRs that had been generated with the MIRA antigen-specificity platform. Breadth was defined as the fraction of unique TCRs that were SARS-CoV-2-associated. Depth was defined as the fraction of total T cells that were SARS-CoV-2-associated. Using the MIRA data, each spike-specific TCR was assigned both to the spike region to which the TCR was reactive and to a CD4 or CD8 class. Log10-transformed breadth and depth values were compared by one-way ANOVA with Sidak's multiple comparisons tests. The table was pulled from immuneACCESS by TCRdb, which kept in-frame rearrangements only. Such tables lose some clones; where checked, under half of the loss comes from unresolved V genes, and the rest has no known cause. V and J calls and clone size are those listed in that table; D and trimming were worked out from the DNA. The sample has approximately 130,000 clones on record, around 80% of them singletons. The ten biggest clones cover 25% to 35% of the sample.

CDR1 LGHNA and CDR2 YNFKEQ are derived from the germline V gene. V and J lose 3 bases and 3 bases, and a span of 24 bases separates them. CDR3 length: 18 amino acids, cysteine to phenylalanine. The only DNA kept is the CDR3, 54 bases in frame from the first base. The label giving this sample's time point can be read as: about 28 days (+/-7) after the second vaccine dose. AZD1222 recipients given second doses at about 4 weeks or at about 12 weeks were pooled, since spike-specific TCR depth and breadth were not found to differ between the two schedules. Vaccinee samples came from UK trials COV001 and COV002, including a single-blind randomized controlled phase 2/3 trial of AZD1222 (ChAdOx1 nCoV-19) in healthy adults. For TCRbeta chain sequencing, PBMC samples were collected from trial participants at day 0 and at day 28 after the second dose. This clone appeared a few times. The clone's antigen remains unknown. One base away there is no much larger clone; base qualities are not given.

The material sequenced was peripheral blood, taken 28 days after the second AZD1222 dose. This TCR derives from an adult who received the AZD1222 COVID-19 vaccine. The chain links TRBV4-2 with TRBJ2-7; TRBD2 is a weak D gene call, 5 bases matching. CDR3 region: CASSHVMGKTGSNYEQYF. The nucleotide sequence is given as TGTGCCAGCAGCCACGTGATGGGGAAAACGGGAAGCAACTACGAGCAGTACTTC.